This is a list of T cell receptor beta chains from one sample in a study of beta chain features in type 1 diabetes. Only in-frame clones appear in the TCRdb table, and some are missing; sequencing was by immunoSEQ multiplex PCR. The sample yields 850,000 to 900,000 clones, 15% to 20% seen once. Sequencing input: naive CD4+ T cells from blood. Receptors were obtained from a woman aged 18 to 35 in good health. CDR3s include the opening cysteine and the closing phenylalanine or tryptophan. Each record gives: V gene, J gene, clone size, D gene, CDR3 protein, CDR3 DNA. The D gene is left open where the match is weak. Not every row has a clone size; where given, it reads once, few, many or a size class.

v_gene: TRBV7-8
j_gene: TRBJ2-5
abundance: NA
d_gene: NA
CDR3aa: CASSTGQQETQYF
CDR3nt: TGTGCCAGCAGCACAGGACAGCAAGAGACCCAGTACTTC

v_gene: TRBV6-4
j_gene: TRBJ2-3
abundance: few
d_gene: NA
CDR3aa: CASRDTQYF
CDR3nt: TGTGCCAGCCGAGATACGCAGTATTTT

v_gene: TRBV18
j_gene: TRBJ2-2
abundance: NA
d_gene: TRBD1
CDR3aa: CASSQGQGSFTGELFF
CDR3nt: TGTGCCAGCTCACAGGGACAGGGAAGTTTCACCGGGGAGCTGTTTTTT

v_gene: TRBV4-1
j_gene: TRBJ2-6
abundance: NA
d_gene: TRBD1
CDR3aa: CASSRPTGSGANVLTF
CDR3nt: TGCGCCAGCAGCCGCCCGACAGGGAGCGGGGCCAACGTCCTGACTTTC

v_gene: TRBV5-1
j_gene: TRBJ2-7
abundance: NA
d_gene: TRBD2
CDR3aa: CASRTSGTYEQYF
CDR3nt: TGCGCCAGCAGGACTAGCGGTACCTACGAGCAGTACTTC

v_gene: TRBV7-2
j_gene: TRBJ2-7
abundance: NA
d_gene: TRBD1
CDR3aa: CASSPTTGYSYEQYF
CDR3nt: TGTGCCAGCAGCCCAACGACAGGGTACAGCTACGAGCAGTACTTC

v_gene: TRBV4-2
j_gene: TRBJ2-1
abundance: few
d_gene: TRBD2
CDR3aa: CASSQRLAGSSYNEQFF
CDR3nt: TGTGCCAGCAGCCAACGACTAGCGGGTAGCTCCTACAATGAGCAGTTCTTC

v_gene: TRBV7-2
j_gene: TRBJ2-1
abundance: NA
d_gene: TRBD2
CDR3aa: CASSLVASGGSEQFF
CDR3nt: TGTGCCAGCAGCTTAGTGGCTAGCGGGGGGAGTGAGCAGTTCTTC

v_gene: TRBV27
j_gene: TRBJ2-5
abundance: few
d_gene: NA
CDR3aa: CASRNREDRETQYF
CDR3nt: TGTGCCAGCAGGAACAGGGAAGATCGGGAGACCCAGTACTTC

v_gene: TRBV7-9
j_gene: TRBJ2-5
abundance: NA
d_gene: NA
CDR3aa: CASSSDQYQETQYF
CDR3nt: TGTGCCAGCAGCTCAGACCAGTACCAAGAGACCCAGTACTTC

v_gene: TRBV11-2
j_gene: TRBJ2-2
abundance: few
d_gene: NA
CDR3aa: CASSLVPGTGELFF
CDR3nt: TGTGCCAGCAGCTTAGTCCCGGGCACCGGGGAGCTGTTTTTT

v_gene: TRBV7-2
j_gene: TRBJ1-5
abundance: few
d_gene: TRBD1
CDR3aa: CARGTEENQPQHF
CDR3nt: TGTGCCAGGGGGACAGAGGAAAATCAGCCCCAGCATTTT

v_gene: TRBV7-3
j_gene: TRBJ2-6
abundance: NA
d_gene: TRBD2
CDR3aa: CASSRTSGRTGANVLTF
CDR3nt: TGTGCCAGCAGCCGGACTAGCGGGAGGACTGGGGCCAACGTCCTGACTTTC

v_gene: TRBV13
j_gene: TRBJ1-2
abundance: NA
d_gene: NA
CDR3aa: CASSLREGEDGYTF
CDR3nt: TGTGCCAGCAGCCTACGGGAGGGGGAAGATGGCTACACCTTC

v_gene: TRBV5-1
j_gene: TRBJ2-7
abundance: NA
d_gene: NA
CDR3aa: CASKPPDTFYEQYF
CDR3nt: TGCGCCAGCAAACCTCCGGACACCTTCTACGAGCAGTACTTC

v_gene: TRBV7-2
j_gene: TRBJ2-5
abundance: NA
d_gene: NA
CDR3aa: CASSLGPGTKAQETQYF
CDR3nt: TGTGCCAGCAGCTTAGGCCCCGGGACAAAAGCACAAGAGACCCAGTACTTC

v_gene: TRBV9
j_gene: TRBJ2-1
abundance: NA
d_gene: TRBD1
CDR3aa: CASSQTGISYNEQFF
CDR3nt: TGTGCCAGCAGCCAGACAGGGATCTCCTACAATGAGCAGTTCTTC

v_gene: TRBV27
j_gene: TRBJ2-7
abundance: NA
d_gene: NA
CDR3aa: CASSFGRPYEQYF
CDR3nt: TGTGCCAGCAGTTTTGGCCGTCCCTACGAGCAGTACTTC

v_gene: TRBV18
j_gene: TRBJ2-5
abundance: few
d_gene: NA
CDR3aa: CASSINFGAGGRETQYF
CDR3nt: TGTGCCAGCTCAATCAACTTCGGGGCGGGCGGTCGAGAGACCCAGTACTTC

v_gene: TRBV20-1
j_gene: TRBJ2-7
abundance: NA
d_gene: NA
CDR3aa: CSASPSWEQYF
CDR3nt: TGCAGTGCATCCCCCTCTTGGGAGCAGTACTTC

v_gene: TRBV6-1
j_gene: TRBJ2-7
abundance: NA
d_gene: TRBD2
CDR3aa: CASRRLAGMNYEQYF
CDR3nt: TGTGCCAGCAGGCGACTAGCGGGAATGAACTACGAGCAGTACTTC

v_gene: TRBV18
j_gene: TRBJ1-2
abundance: NA
d_gene: TRBD1
CDR3aa: CASSPQPGGTGYTF
CDR3nt: TGTGCCAGCTCACCACAGCCAGGGGGCACGGGCTACACCTTC

v_gene: TRBV19
j_gene: TRBJ2-1
abundance: few
d_gene: NA
CDR3aa: CASSSVASGHNEQFF
CDR3nt: TGTGCCAGTAGTTCCGTAGCCTCGGGCCACAATGAGCAGTTCTTC

v_gene: TRBV28
j_gene: TRBJ1-5
abundance: NA
d_gene: TRBD1
CDR3aa: CASSLPGQGWQPQHF
CDR3nt: TGTGCCAGCAGTTTACCCGGACAGGGGTGGCAGCCCCAGCATTTT

v_gene: TRBV5-4
j_gene: TRBJ2-4
abundance: few
d_gene: NA
CDR3aa: CASSHKYAGKEKNIQYF
CDR3nt: TGTGCCAGCAGCCACAAGTATGCAGGGAAAGAAAAAAACATTCAGTACTTC

v_gene: TRBV2
j_gene: TRBJ2-7
abundance: NA
d_gene: NA
CDR3aa: CASRYREYEQYF
CDR3nt: TGTGCCAGCAGATACAGGGAATACGAGCAGTACTTC

v_gene: TRBV5-1
j_gene: TRBJ2-2
abundance: few
d_gene: NA
CDR3aa: CASSLGLVGTGELFF
CDR3nt: TGCGCCAGCAGCTTGGGACTAGTCGGTACCGGGGAGCTGTTTTTT

v_gene: TRBV21-1
j_gene: TRBJ2-7
abundance: NA
d_gene: NA
CDR3aa: CASSNRRAGQFVPPNYEQYF
CDR3nt: TGTGCCAGCAGCAATCGTAGGGCTGGACAGTTTGTACCTCCGAACTACGAGCAGTACTTC

v_gene: TRBV28
j_gene: TRBJ2-7
abundance: few
d_gene: TRBD2
CDR3aa: CASRRLPAGGYEQYF
CDR3nt: TGTGCCAGCCGACGCCTACCAGCGGGAGGCTACGAGCAGTACTTC

v_gene: TRBV15
j_gene: TRBJ2-1
abundance: NA
d_gene: NA
CDR3aa: CATSREPMLNEQFF
CDR3nt: TGTGCCACCAGCAGGGAGCCTATGCTGAATGAGCAGTTCTTC

v_gene: TRBV7-9
j_gene: TRBJ2-1
abundance: NA
d_gene: NA
CDR3aa: CASSPKGGLTLLYEQFF
CDR3nt: TGTGCCAGCAGCCCCAAGGGGGGACTGACCCTTCTGTATGAGCAGTTCTTC

v_gene: TRBV7-9
j_gene: TRBJ2-3
abundance: NA
d_gene: TRBD2
CDR3aa: CASSRTSGVTDTQYF
CDR3nt: TGTGCCAGCAGCCGGACTAGCGGTGTCACAGATACGCAGTATTTT

v_gene: TRBV7-9
j_gene: TRBJ2-6
abundance: few
d_gene: NA
CDR3aa: CASSLDTGSGANVLTF
CDR3nt: TGTGCCAGCAGCCTCGACACGGGCTCTGGGGCCAACGTCCTGACTTTC

v_gene: TRBV9
j_gene: TRBJ2-1
abundance: few
d_gene: NA
CDR3aa: CASSVVHSSYNEQFF
CDR3nt: TGTGCCAGCAGCGTAGTACATAGCTCCTACAATGAGCAGTTCTTC

v_gene: TRBV10-2
j_gene: TRBJ2-7
abundance: few
d_gene: NA
CDR3aa: CASGGPTLTYEQYF
CDR3nt: TGCGCCAGCGGAGGACCGACACTTACTTACGAGCAGTACTTC

v_gene: TRBV11-2
j_gene: TRBJ2-3
abundance: few
d_gene: NA
CDR3aa: CASSSEWNTDTQYF
CDR3nt: TGTGCCAGCAGCTCGGAGTGGAACACAGATACGCAGTATTTT

v_gene: TRBV10-3
j_gene: TRBJ2-2
abundance: NA
d_gene: NA
CDR3aa: CAIRGTVNTGELFF
CDR3nt: TGTGCCATCAGGGGGACGGTGAACACCGGGGAGCTGTTTTTT

v_gene: TRBV5-1
j_gene: TRBJ2-1
abundance: NA
d_gene: TRBD2
CDR3aa: CASSLAASGYNEQFF
CDR3nt: TGCGCCAGCAGCTTGGCGGCTAGCGGGTACAATGAGCAGTTCTTC

v_gene: TRBV28
j_gene: TRBJ1-4
abundance: NA
d_gene: NA
CDR3aa: CASSSDLTGEKLFF
CDR3nt: TGTGCCAGCAGTTCTGACCTAACCGGCGAAAAACTGTTTTTT

v_gene: TRBV7-2
j_gene: TRBJ1-1
abundance: NA
d_gene: TRBD1
CDR3aa: CASSSPDRAIPEAFF
CDR3nt: TGTGCCAGCAGCTCCCCGGACAGGGCAATTCCTGAAGCTTTCTTT

v_gene: TRBV4-3
j_gene: TRBJ2-1
abundance: few
d_gene: NA
CDR3aa: CASSQEEGHEQFF
CDR3nt: TGCGCCAGCAGCCAAGAAGAAGGACATGAGCAGTTCTTC

v_gene: TRBV7-2
j_gene: TRBJ2-7
abundance: NA
d_gene: TRBD2
CDR3aa: CASRLAGGYEQYF
CDR3nt: TGTGCCAGCAGACTAGCGGGAGGGTACGAGCAGTACTTC

v_gene: TRBV9
j_gene: TRBJ2-1
abundance: NA
d_gene: NA
CDR3aa: CASSPLTAAYNEQFF
CDR3nt: TGTGCCAGCAGCCCCTTGACAGCAGCCTACAATGAGCAGTTCTTC

v_gene: TRBV11-3
j_gene: TRBJ2-3
abundance: NA
d_gene: TRBD2
CDR3aa: CASSLGTGGRDTQYF
CDR3nt: TGTGCCAGCAGCTTAGGGACGGGAGGTAGAGATACGCAGTATTTT

v_gene: TRBV6-6
j_gene: TRBJ2-7
abundance: few
d_gene: NA
CDR3aa: CASSYSSTAYEQYF
CDR3nt: TGTGCCAGCAGTTACAGTAGTACAGCTTACGAGCAGTACTTC

v_gene: TRBV5-1
j_gene: TRBJ2-5
abundance: few
d_gene: TRBD2
CDR3aa: CASRHGLAGDQETQYF
CDR3nt: TGCGCCAGCAGACACGGACTAGCGGGAGACCAAGAGACCCAGTACTTC

v_gene: TRBV7-3
j_gene: TRBJ2-7
abundance: NA
d_gene: TRBD1
CDR3aa: CASSPSGGSFYEQYF
CDR3nt: TGTGCCAGCAGCCCGTCAGGGGGTAGCTTTTACGAGCAGTACTTC

v_gene: TRBV6-1
j_gene: TRBJ1-5
abundance: NA
d_gene: NA
CDR3aa: CASSMGVRWPQHF
CDR3nt: TGTGCCAGCAGCATGGGGGTTCGTTGGCCCCAGCATTTT

v_gene: TRBV5-4
j_gene: TRBJ2-3
abundance: NA
d_gene: NA
CDR3aa: CASKTPSTDTQYF
CDR3nt: TGTGCCAGCAAGACCCCCAGCACAGATACGCAGTATTTT

v_gene: TRBV7-3
j_gene: TRBJ2-3
abundance: few
d_gene: NA
CDR3aa: CASSLGPSTDTQYF
CDR3nt: TGTGCCAGCAGCCTTGGACCTAGCACAGATACGCAGTATTTT

v_gene: TRBV7-2
j_gene: TRBJ2-6
abundance: few
d_gene: NA
CDR3aa: CASSLVQGANVLTF
CDR3nt: TGTGCCAGCAGCTTAGTACAGGGGGCCAACGTCCTGACTTTC

v_gene: TRBV20-1
j_gene: TRBJ1-1
abundance: NA
d_gene: TRBD1
CDR3aa: CSANRGEAFF
CDR3nt: TGCAGTGCGAACAGGGGTGAAGCTTTCTTT